A single T cell receptor (beta chain) is shown here with its context. What it binds is not known. The entry originates in a study of OX40 agonist ivuxolimab in advanced cancers. Findings and limits, study-wide: Expanded clones belonging to CD8+ T cells outnumbered, on average, those of CD4+. Clonal expansion in partial responders at 0.1-3.0 mg/kg ranked among the lowest.

The method was immunoSEQ multiplex PCR; TCRdb's version includes in-frame clones alone and lacks a portion of them. The sample comprises about 23,000 clones, approximately 80% of which are singletons, and approximately 2% rests with the top ten. The timepoints at which blood was sampled were baseline, cycle 4 day 1, and cycle 7 day 1. V lost 1 base to trimming and J lost 6 bases, with 14 bases between them. Germline-derived CDR1 and CDR2 are SGHTS and YDEGEE. This CDR3 has 15 amino acids. This sample comprised CD4+ or CD8+ T cells sorted from blood, obtained in a trial of the OX40 agonist ivuxolimab. This receptor was taken from an adult with an advanced solid tumor such as melanoma, head and neck, liver or kidney cancer. V is TRBV5-8 and J is TRBJ1-5, with D possibly TRBD1 on 6 matching bases. The CDR3 sequence is CASSLQGRGGQPQHF. The CDR3 region has the DNA TGTGCCAGCAGCTTGCAGGGGCGCGGGGGTCAGCCCCAGCATTTT.